Each of the 9 T cell receptor beta chains below was sequenced from the same sample in a study of cytomegalovirus exposure and HLA in healthy donors. Primers: 60 Vbeta forward and 13 Jbeta reverse. The repertoire was sequenced with immunoSEQ multiplex PCR; TCRdb's copy has only in-frame clones and lacks some. The table lists about 190,000 clones, almost 80% of them singletons. Material: PBMCs. The source of these receptors is a woman in her late teens or twenties in good health and CMV-seronegative.

This chain joins TRBV5-1 and TRBJ2-7; D possibly corresponds to TRBD2 (5 bases). The CDR3 has 15 residues. V dropped 3 bases and J dropped 3 bases, with 16 bases sitting between them. Germline lookup yields CDR1 SGHRS and CDR2 YFSETQ. The CDR3, as DNA: TGCGCCAGCAGCTCCGGAGCCGACTACCGCTACGAGCAGTACTTC. Residues: CASSSGADYRYEQYF. Full variable domain (remainder filled in from reference TRBV5-1 and TRBJ2-7): KAGVTQTPRYLIKTRGQQVTLSCSPISGHRSVSWYQQTPGQGLQFLFEYFSETQRNKGNFPGRFSGRQFSNSRSEMNVSTLELGDSALYLCASSSGADYRYEQYFGPGTRLTVT.

This chain connects TRBV19 to TRBJ1-5; D is unresolved. The CDR3 sequence is 12 residues long. Germline V lookup: CDR1 LNHDA, CDR2 SQIVND (reference sequence). V was cut by 11 bases and J by 2 bases, with 10 bases left in between. The CDR3 coding sequence is TGTGCCTCAGCCCAGGGCAATCAGCCCCAGCATTTT. Encoded protein: CASAQGNQPQHF.

The chain carries TRBV28 and TRBJ1-5; a weak D match, TRBD1 (5 bases). The germline CDR1 and CDR2 sequences are MDHEN and SYDVKM. The CDR3 contains 15 residues. Trimming pared 8 bases from V and 1 base from J, leaving 15 bases between. The chain's CDR3 is CASALPGLSNQPQHF. CDR3 nucleotide sequence: TGTGCCAGCGCCCTACCAGGGCTAAGCAATCAGCCCCAGCATTTT.

This clone was observed once. The chain recombines TRBV9 with TRBJ2-7; 7 nucleotides match TRBD2. This CDR3 spans 15 amino acids. Per the germline V gene, CDR1 is SGDLS and CDR2 is YYNGEE. The V segment lost 0 bases and the J segment 3 bases; nucleotides outside the gene matches: 6. CDR3 region: CASSVAAGTNYEQYF. The CDR3 region has the DNA TGTGCCAGCAGCGTAGCCGCGGGGACTAACTACGAGCAGTACTTC.

This clone has just one count. One end of the junction does not line up with germline, which may come from a read error. The chain has TRBV20-1 and TRBJ2-7; a possible D gene is TRBD1 (6 bases). This CDR3 has 10 amino acids. Germline V gene lookup returns CDR1 DFQATT and CDR2 SNEGSKA (reference sequence). The CDR3 sequence is CSASTGINSF. The CDR3 bases are TGCAGTGCTTCGACAGGCATTAACAGTTTC.

This rearrangement joins TRBV28 to TRBJ1-6; D is unresolved. V was pared by 2 bases and J by 5 bases, with 13 bases between. The CDR3 is made up of 16 amino acids. Germline V gene lookup returns CDR1 MDHEN and CDR2 SYDVKM. CDR3 amino acids: CASSLVSAENNSPLHF. In DNA form, the CDR3 reads TGTGCCAGCAGTTTAGTGTCCGCAGAAAATAATTCACCCCTCCACTTT.

The chain couples TRBV19 to TRBJ1-6, with 7 nucleotides matching TRBD1. The CDR3 is made up of 14 amino acids. After removal of 8 bases from V and 5 bases from J, the junction contained 6 bases not matched to a gene. CDR1 and CDR2 from the germline V gene are LNHDA and SQIVND (reference sequence). CDR3 sequence: CASQRGTDNSPLHF. Written as DNA, the CDR3 is TGTGCCAGTCAAAGGGGGACAGATAATTCACCCCTCCACTTT. Variable domain in full (rest from reference TRBV19 and TRBJ1-6): DGGITQSPKYLFRKEGQNVTLSCEQNLNHDAMYWYRQDPGQGLRLIYYSQIVNDFQKGDIAEGYSVSREKKESFPLTVTSAQKNPTAFYLCASQRGTDNSPLHFGNGTRLTVT.

V is TRBV9 and J is TRBJ1-6; no reliable D call. The CDR3 consists of 13 residues. Germline loops: CDR1 SGDLS, CDR2 YYNGEE. Trimming removed 0 bases from V and 8 bases from J, with 6 bases in between. This CDR3 is CASSVGADSPLHF. As DNA, the CDR3 is TGTGCCAGCAGCGTAGGGGCAGATTCACCCCTCCACTTT.

The chain joins TRBV11-2 to TRBJ1-2; TRBD1 matches at 9 bases. The V segment lost 5 bases and the J segment 8 bases; nucleotides outside the gene matches: 15. From germline, CDR1 is SGHAT and CDR2 FQNNGV. The CDR3 contains 16 residues. CDR3 nucleotide sequence: TGTGCCAGCAGCGTCGACCCCTTACAGGGGGCGCGGGGCTACACCTTC. Its protein product is CASSVDPLQGARGYTF.